This TCR beta chain was captured by sequencing in a study of neurological immune-mediated disorders. This clonotype has a count of ten or more. Relative to the germline gene, one junction end is altered; a read error may explain this. The CDR3 extends over 12 amino acids. The germline gives CDR1 DFQATT, CDR2 SNEGSKA (reference sequence). The method for making cDNA was 5'RACE, and it used 10-nucleotide random UMIs. TCRdb redid the calling of the 5' RACE reads with MiXCR, one entry per CDR3 protein. This table holds about 40,000 distinct CDR3 sequences, roughly 2.5% found once. J is TRBJ2-5 and V is TRBV20-1, with TRBD2 identical over 7 bases. The receptor comes from a man aged 45-65 years with multiple sclerosis. Sequencing input: PBMCs. CDR3 coding DNA: TGCAGTGCTGGAGAGACTAGCCTGTCCCAGTACTTC. It codes for CSAGETSLSQYF.